This TCR beta chain originates from a study of T cells after yellow fever vaccination. Study-level points and caveats: Abundant clonotypes from the bulk population could contaminate FACS-sorted repertoires.

Making TCR cDNA involved 5'RACE template switching, which added UMIs and a universal primer site. Each CDR3 protein is one row after TCRdb ran MiXCR on the 5' RACE reads. The sample has 250,000 to 400,000 distinct CDR3 sequences, approximately 4% seen once. There are a few counts of this clonotype. As yet, its antigen is unknown. This CDR3 has 15 amino acids. V was shortened by 3 bases and J by 4 bases, with 15 bases between the two germline ends. Germline CDR1 reads LGHNA; CDR2 reads YNFKEQ. This sequence originates from a man between 18 and 29 years old who received the YFV17D yellow fever vaccine. Here the sequenced sample was PBMCs, taken 15 days after the yellow fever booster vaccination. V and J are TRBV4-2 and TRBJ1-2, with a possible D match to TRBD1 (5 bases). In nucleotides, the CDR3 is TGTGCCAGCAGCCAGGACATCGGGCGAGTCTATGGCTACACCTTC. Amino acid sequence: CASSQDIGRVYGYTF.